Listed below are T cell receptor beta chains from one sample, sequenced in a study of blood T cell repertoires in COVID-19. Sequencing was performed with immunoSEQ multiplex PCR; in TCRdb, only in-frame clones are kept and a portion is missing. The sample contains tens of thousands of clones, approximately 86% of which appear only once. Sequencing was carried out using peripheral blood. The receptors shown here come from an older man with acute or convalescent COVID-19. Both conserved end residues are part of each CDR3. Fields, in order: clone size, D gene, V gene, J gene, CDR3 DNA, CDR3 protein. A D gene is named only where the DNA matches it firmly. Size values are once, few and many counts, or a class for expanded clones, and some rows have none.

NA	NA	TRBV5-6	TRBJ2-1	TGTGCCAGCAGCAGCCTAGCGAGCACCTACAATGAGCAGTTCTTC	CASSSLASTYNEQFF
once	NA	TRBV5-3	TRBJ1-1	TGTGCCAGAAGCCCACGGGGGGCTGAAGCTTTCTTT	CARSPRGAEAFF
NA	NA	TRBV29-1	TRBJ1-1	TGCAGCGGCTATCAGGGGAACACTGAAGCTTTCTTT	CSGYQGNTEAFF
NA	NA	TRBV30	TRBJ1-3	TGTGCCTGGACTCCTGGAAACACCATATATTTT	CAWTPGNTIYF
NA	TRBD1	TRBV6-5	TRBJ1-6	TGTGCCAGCAGCGGGACAGGGGTATCACCCCTCCACTTT	CASSGTGVSPLHF
NA	NA	TRBV30	TRBJ1-1	TGTGCCTGGAATGCGGGGCGGGACACTGAAGCTTTCTTT	CAWNAGRDTEAFF
NA	NA	TRBV2	TRBJ1-4	TGTGCCAGCACGGGGGATGGGGAGGAACTGTTTTTT	CASTGDGEELFF
NA	NA	TRBV11-2	TRBJ1-1	TGTGCCAGCAGCTTATTGGTGGGTGGGGGGACTGAAGCTTTCTTT	CASSLLVGGGTEAFF
NA	NA	TRBV5-4	TRBJ1-1	TGTGCCAGCAGCGTGGACGGGCCCGGGGGGGGGACTGAAGCTTTCTTT	CASSVDGPGGGTEAFF
NA	NA	TRBV5-4	TRBJ1-2	TGTGCCAGCAGCTTGCTGCTAGGGGGGGTCTATGGCTACACCTTC	CASSLLLGGVYGYTF
NA	NA	TRBV7-2	TRBJ1-3	TGTGCCAGCAGCGACGGGAACTCTGGAAACACCATATATTTT	CASSDGNSGNTIYF
NA	NA	TRBV5-4	TRBJ1-1	TGTGCCAGCAGCACCGTCCCCGACAGCGCCAACACTGAAGCTTTCTTT	CASSTVPDSANTEAFF
few	TRBD1	TRBV9	TRBJ2-1	TGTGCCAGCAGCATCCGGGACAGGGGAGGCGATGAGCAGTTCTTC	CASSIRDRGGDEQFF
NA	TRBD2	TRBV4-3	TRBJ2-7	TGCGCCAGCAGCCAAGTAGCGGGAGGGCCGCACGAGCAGTACTTC	CASSQVAGGPHEQYF
few	NA	TRBV6-5	TRBJ2-2	TGTGCCAGCAGACAGGCTTTGAACACCGGGGAGCTGTTTTTT	CASRQALNTGELFF
NA	NA	TRBV11-3	TRBJ2-1	TGTGCCAGCAGTTATGGATTGAGGGAGCAGTTCTTC	CASSYGLREQFF
NA	NA	TRBV7-9	TRBJ2-2	TGTGCCAGCAGCTTTTCCTATCGGGAGTTCGCGAACACCGGGGAGCTGTTTTTT	CASSFSYREFANTGELFF
NA	NA	TRBV5-1	TRBJ1-1	TGCGCCAGCAGCTTGTCGGTCATGAACACTGAAGCTTTCTTT	CASSLSVMNTEAFF
NA	NA	TRBV25-1	TRBJ1-2	TGTGCCAGCAGTTCAGCCGGGACAAATTATGGCTACACCTTC	CASSSAGTNYGYTF
once	NA	TRBV7-9	TRBJ2-3	TGTGCCAGCAGCCGAACAGCGGCAGATACGCAGTATTTT	CASSRTAADTQYF
NA	TRBD2	TRBV2	TRBJ2-5	TGTGCCAGCAGTGAGGAAGCGGGGGCGGAGACCCAGTACTTC	CASSEEAGAETQYF
NA	NA	TRBV18	TRBJ2-2	TGTGCCAGCTCACCATATCGAGGGAATAACACCGGGGAGCTGTTTTTT	CASSPYRGNNTGELFF
NA	TRBD2	TRBV19	TRBJ2-1	TGTGCCACCCGGGGGGGGTCGAACGATGAGCAGTTCTTC	CATRGGSNDEQFF
few	NA	TRBV5-6	TRBJ1-4	TGTGCCAGCAGCCCAGGTTGGGGAGTTGATGAAAAACTGTTTTTT	CASSPGWGVDEKLFF
NA	NA	TRBV5-4	TRBJ2-6	TGTGCCAGCAGCTTCCGTACTGGGGCCAACGTCCTGACTTTC	CASSFRTGANVLTF
NA	TRBD1	TRBV6-2/TRBV6-3	TRBJ2-5	TGTGCCAGCAGTTCAGGGGGCGAAGAGACCCAGTACTTC	CASSSGGEETQYF
few	NA	TRBV18	TRBJ1-1	TGTGCCAGCTCACCAATCGGGGGTCGCACTGAAGCTTTCTTT	CASSPIGGRTEAFF
NA	NA	TRBV1	TRBJ1-4	TGCACCAGCAGCCAAGAAACCGGGAGCTCTAATGAAAAACTGTTTTTT	CTSSQETGSSNEKLFF
NA	NA	TRBV5-1	TRBJ2-7	TGCGCCAGCAGCTTGGAAGGGGGGGCAGGGCCCTACGAGCAGTACTTC	CASSLEGGAGPYEQYF
NA	TRBD1	TRBV18	TRBJ2-3	TGTGCCAGCCAACCGACAGGGGTTAATACGCAGTATTTT	CASQPTGVNTQYF
NA	NA	TRBV5-1	TRBJ1-2	TGCGCCAGCAGCTTGGAGCAGGGTGGCTATGGCTACACCTTC	CASSLEQGGYGYTF
NA	NA	TRBV6-5	TRBJ1-1	TGTGCCAGCAGTTACGGAACGGAGACTGAAGCTTTCTTT	CASSYGTETEAFF
few	NA	TRBV19	TRBJ1-3	TGTGCCAGTAGTCAACAGGGAAGCAACACCATATATTTT	CASSQQGSNTIYF
few	NA	TRBV11-2	TRBJ2-3	TGTGCCAGCAGCTCCCCGGTCCGCACAGATACGCAGTATTTT	CASSSPVRTDTQYF
once	TRBD1	TRBV6-5	TRBJ1-1	TGTGCCAGCAGTATTACAGGGGACCGCGCTTTCTTT	CASSITGDRAFF
NA	NA	TRBV11-3	TRBJ2-7	TGTGCCAGCAGCTTAGGTGAGGTTGGGTCCTACGAGCAGTACTTC	CASSLGEVGSYEQYF
NA	TRBD2	TRBV28	TRBJ2-4	TGTGCCAGCAGCCACCCGGGAGGGACGACCAAAAACATTCAGTACTTC	CASSHPGGTTKNIQYF
NA	NA	TRBV11-2	TRBJ2-5	TGTGCCAGCAGCCTCGGACTTGGCCGGGAGACCCAGTACTTC	CASSLGLGRETQYF
NA	NA	TRBV7-4	TRBJ1-2	TGTGCCAGCAGCTTTGGGGTCCTGGACAGACAATTCTATGGCTACACCTTC	CASSFGVLDRQFYGYTF
NA	TRBD1	TRBV29-1	TRBJ1-2	TGCAGCGGAACAGGGGACTATGGCTACACCTTC	CSGTGDYGYTF
NA	NA	TRBV4-3	TRBJ2-3	TGCGCCAGCAGCCAGACTAGCACAGATACGCAGTATTTT	CASSQTSTDTQYF
NA	NA	TRBV6-5	TRBJ1-6	TGTGCCAGCAGTCCCCCCGGGGGGGGGCGACCCCTCCACTTT	CASSPPGGGRPLHF
NA	TRBD1	TRBV6-6	TRBJ2-1	TGTGCCAGCAGGTGGACAGGGAATGAGCAGTTCTTC	CASRWTGNEQFF
NA	NA	TRBV11-2	TRBJ1-4	TGTGCCAGCAGCTTAAGGGGGATTCAAGAAAAACTGTTTTTT	CASSLRGIQEKLFF
NA	NA	TRBV3-1/TRBV3-2	TRBJ1-1	TGTGCCAGCAGCCAACGCCCCCCGGGGACGGGGGTTGGGGAAGCTTTCTTT	CASSQRPPGTGVGEAFF
NA	NA	TRBV9	TRBJ1-4	TGTGCCAGCAGCGCCCTCGCAGGGAATCGCGAAAAACTGTTTTTT	CASSALAGNREKLFF
NA	TRBD2	TRBV5-1	TRBJ2-2	TGCGCCAGCAGCTTCCTAGCGGGGCAAAACACCGGGGAGCTGTTTTTT	CASSFLAGQNTGELFF
NA	NA	TRBV19	TRBJ2-2	TGTGCCAGTAGTTTCTCGAGAGGGAACACCGGGGAGCTGTTTTTT	CASSFSRGNTGELFF
NA	TRBD1	TRBV7-6	TRBJ1-6	TGTGCCAGTGGCTGGGACAGGGATTCACCCCTCCACTTT	CASGWDRDSPLHF
NA	NA	TRBV5-1	TRBJ2-7	TGCGCCAGCAGCTTGGAAACTTCTAGCTCCTACGAGCAGTACTTC	CASSLETSSSYEQYF
NA	TRBD2	TRBV6-2/TRBV6-3	TRBJ2-1	TGTGCCAGCAGCTTCCGACGAGCGGGGGGGACCTTGGGTGAGCAGTTCTTC	CASSFRRAGGTLGEQFF
NA	NA	TRBV12-3/TRBV12-4	TRBJ2-7	TGTGCCAGCAGTTTTAACGGGGGTCGCGAGCAGTACTTC	CASSFNGGREQYF
NA	NA	TRBV4-2	TRBJ2-2	TGTGCCAGCAGCCAAGATAGCTCCCGAGCCGGGGAGCTGTTTTTT	CASSQDSSRAGELFF
NA	NA	TRBV5-1	TRBJ1-4	TGCGCCAGCAGCTCCTCGGACAGAAATGAAAAACTGTTTTTT	CASSSSDRNEKLFF
NA	TRBD2	TRBV11-3	TRBJ2-3	TGTGCCAGCAGCTCTCTCGCGGGAGGGGCAGATACGCAGTATTTT	CASSSLAGGADTQYF
NA	TRBD1	TRBV3-1/TRBV3-2	TRBJ1-2	TGTGCCAGCAGCCTTCCGGACAGGGGCTACACCTTC	CASSLPDRGYTF
NA	TRBD2	TRBV4-2	TRBJ2-3	TGTGCCAGCAGCCAAGGCCCTCGGGCTAGCGGATATAGCACAGATACGCAGTATTTT	CASSQGPRASGYSTDTQYF